A single T cell receptor beta chain is shown here with its context. This sample was taken from a study of blood T cell repertoires in COVID-19. Study at large: Spain, Italy and the United States supplied samples that represented acute and convalescent COVID-19. PBMCs, B-cell-depleted T cells, or T cells were the source of the cDNA or gDNA that made up the material.

In the original workflow: Counts of nucleated cells, estimated from reference gene primer amplification, were obtained. Repertoires were generated with immunoSEQ multiplex PCR, while TCRdb's copy carries only in-frame clones and drops some. V, J and clone size are taken as reported in that table, and D and trimming were inferred from the DNA itself. The profile shows approximately 100,000 clones, around 90% of them singletons. Germline CDR1 reads MDHEN; CDR2 reads SYDVKM. The V gene end was trimmed by 5 bases and the J gene end by 0 bases; junction bases not matched to a gene: 15. The CDR3 contains 18 residues.

The sequenced material came from peripheral blood. This receptor was taken from a human donor in a cohort sampled during active COVID-19. The chain links TRBV28 to TRBJ2-7, with TRBD2 matching 8 bases. The CDR3 reads CASSQGLAPFMFSYEQYF. The CDR3 coding sequence is TGTGCCAGCAGTCAAGGACTAGCACCCTTCATGTTCTCCTACGAGCAGTACTTC.